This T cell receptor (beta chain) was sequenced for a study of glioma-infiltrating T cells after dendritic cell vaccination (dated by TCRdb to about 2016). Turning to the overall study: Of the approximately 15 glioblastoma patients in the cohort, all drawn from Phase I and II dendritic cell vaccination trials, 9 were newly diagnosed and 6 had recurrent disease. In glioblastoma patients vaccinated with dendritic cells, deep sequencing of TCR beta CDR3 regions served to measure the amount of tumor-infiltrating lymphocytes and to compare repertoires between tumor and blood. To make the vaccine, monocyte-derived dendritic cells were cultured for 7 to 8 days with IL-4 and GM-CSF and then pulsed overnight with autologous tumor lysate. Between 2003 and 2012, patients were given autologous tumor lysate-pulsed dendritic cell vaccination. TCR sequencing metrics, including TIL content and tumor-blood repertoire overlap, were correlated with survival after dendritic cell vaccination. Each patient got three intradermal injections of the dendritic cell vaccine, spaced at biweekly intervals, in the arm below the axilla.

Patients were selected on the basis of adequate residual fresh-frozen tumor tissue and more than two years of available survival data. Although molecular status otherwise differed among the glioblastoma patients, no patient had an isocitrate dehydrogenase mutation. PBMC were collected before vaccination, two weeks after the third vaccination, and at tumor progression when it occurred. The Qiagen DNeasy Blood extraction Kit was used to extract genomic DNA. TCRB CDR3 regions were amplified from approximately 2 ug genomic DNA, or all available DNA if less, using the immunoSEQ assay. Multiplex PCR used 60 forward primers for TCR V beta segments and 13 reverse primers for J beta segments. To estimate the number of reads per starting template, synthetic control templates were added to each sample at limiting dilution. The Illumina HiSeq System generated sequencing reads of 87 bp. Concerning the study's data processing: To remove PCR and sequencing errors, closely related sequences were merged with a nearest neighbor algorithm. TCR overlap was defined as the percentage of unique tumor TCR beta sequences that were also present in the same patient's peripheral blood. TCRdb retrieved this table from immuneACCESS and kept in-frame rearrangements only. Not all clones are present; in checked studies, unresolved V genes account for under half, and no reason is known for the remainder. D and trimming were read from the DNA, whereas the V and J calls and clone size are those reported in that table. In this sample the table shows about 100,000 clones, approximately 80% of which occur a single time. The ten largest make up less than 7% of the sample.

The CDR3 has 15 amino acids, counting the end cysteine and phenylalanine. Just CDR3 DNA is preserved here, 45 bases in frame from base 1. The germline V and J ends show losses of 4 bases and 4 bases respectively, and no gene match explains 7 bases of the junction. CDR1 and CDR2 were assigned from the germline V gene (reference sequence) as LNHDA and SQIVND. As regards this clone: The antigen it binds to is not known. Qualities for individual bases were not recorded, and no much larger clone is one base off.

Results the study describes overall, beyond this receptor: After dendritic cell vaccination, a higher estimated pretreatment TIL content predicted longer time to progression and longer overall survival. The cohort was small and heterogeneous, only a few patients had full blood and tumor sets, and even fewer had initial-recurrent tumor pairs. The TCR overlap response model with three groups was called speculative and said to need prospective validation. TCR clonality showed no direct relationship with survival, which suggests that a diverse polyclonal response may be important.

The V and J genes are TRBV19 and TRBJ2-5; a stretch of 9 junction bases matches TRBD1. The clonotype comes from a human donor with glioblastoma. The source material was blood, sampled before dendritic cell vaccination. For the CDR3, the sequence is CASSRGQGGVETQYF. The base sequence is TGTGCCAGTAGTAGGGGACAGGGTGGGGTAGAGACCCAGTACTTC. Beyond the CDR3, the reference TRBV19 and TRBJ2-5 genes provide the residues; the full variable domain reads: DGGITQSPKYLFRKEGQNVTLSCEQNLNHDAMYWYRQDPGQGLRLIYYSQIVNDFQKGDIAEGYSVSREKKESFPLTVTSAQKNPTAFYLCASSRGQGGVETQYFGPGTRLLVL.